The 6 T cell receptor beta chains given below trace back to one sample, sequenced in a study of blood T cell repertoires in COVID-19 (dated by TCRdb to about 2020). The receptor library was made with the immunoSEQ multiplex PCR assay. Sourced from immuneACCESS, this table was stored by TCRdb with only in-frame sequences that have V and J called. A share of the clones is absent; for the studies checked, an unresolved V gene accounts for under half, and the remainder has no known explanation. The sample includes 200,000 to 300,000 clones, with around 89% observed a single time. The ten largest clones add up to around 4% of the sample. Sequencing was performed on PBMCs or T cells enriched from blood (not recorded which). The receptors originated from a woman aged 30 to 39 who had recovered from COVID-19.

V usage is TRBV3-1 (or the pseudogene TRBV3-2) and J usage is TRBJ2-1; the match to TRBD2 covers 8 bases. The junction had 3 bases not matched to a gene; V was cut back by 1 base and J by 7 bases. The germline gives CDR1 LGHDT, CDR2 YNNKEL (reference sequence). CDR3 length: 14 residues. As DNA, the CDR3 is TGTGCCAGCAGCCAAGCGGGAGGGTTTAATGAGCAGTTCTTC. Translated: CASSQAGGFNEQFF.

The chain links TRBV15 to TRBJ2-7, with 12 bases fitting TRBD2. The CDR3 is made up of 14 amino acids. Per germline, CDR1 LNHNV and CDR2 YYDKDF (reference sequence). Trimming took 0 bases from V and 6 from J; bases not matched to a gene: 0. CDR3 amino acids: CATSRELAGGEQYF. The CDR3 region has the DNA TGTGCCACCAGCAGAGAACTAGCGGGAGGCGAGCAGTACTTC.

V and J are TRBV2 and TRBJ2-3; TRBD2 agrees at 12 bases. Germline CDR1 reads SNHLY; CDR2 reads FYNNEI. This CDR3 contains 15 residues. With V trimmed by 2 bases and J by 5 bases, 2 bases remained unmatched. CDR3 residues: CASSEKLAGGDTQYF. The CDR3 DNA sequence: TGTGCCAGCAGTGAAAAACTAGCGGGAGGAGATACGCAGTATTTT.

CDR3 coding DNA: TGTGCCAGTGGACGGGACAGGGACCCCGAGCAGTACTTC. It specifies CASGRDRDPEQYF. The chain couples TRBV12-3 or TRBV12-4 to TRBJ2-7; 9 bases map to TRBD1. V shed 9 bases and J 6 bases; nucleotides not matched to a gene: 9. The CDR3 extends over 13 amino acids.

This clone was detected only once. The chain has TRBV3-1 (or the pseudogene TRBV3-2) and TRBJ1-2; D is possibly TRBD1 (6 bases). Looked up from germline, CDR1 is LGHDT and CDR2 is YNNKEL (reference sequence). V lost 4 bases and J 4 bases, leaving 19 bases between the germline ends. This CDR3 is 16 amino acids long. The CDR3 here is CASSPTKGQTTYGYTF. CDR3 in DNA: TGTGCCAGCAGCCCTACTAAAGGACAGACGACCTATGGCTACACCTTC.

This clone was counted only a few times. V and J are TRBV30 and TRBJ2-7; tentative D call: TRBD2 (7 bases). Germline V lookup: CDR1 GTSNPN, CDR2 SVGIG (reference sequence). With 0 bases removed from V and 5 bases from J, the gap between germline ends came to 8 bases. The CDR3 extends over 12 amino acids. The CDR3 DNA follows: TGTGCCTGGAGTGTAGGGGGGGACGAGCAGTACTTC. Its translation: CAWSVGGDEQYF. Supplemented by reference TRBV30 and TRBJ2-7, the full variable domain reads SQTIHQWPATLVQPVGSPLSLECTVEGTSNPNLYWYRQAAGRGLQLLFYSVGIGQISSEVPQNLSASRPQDRQFILSSKKLLLSDSGFYLCAWSVGGDEQYFGPGTRLTVT.